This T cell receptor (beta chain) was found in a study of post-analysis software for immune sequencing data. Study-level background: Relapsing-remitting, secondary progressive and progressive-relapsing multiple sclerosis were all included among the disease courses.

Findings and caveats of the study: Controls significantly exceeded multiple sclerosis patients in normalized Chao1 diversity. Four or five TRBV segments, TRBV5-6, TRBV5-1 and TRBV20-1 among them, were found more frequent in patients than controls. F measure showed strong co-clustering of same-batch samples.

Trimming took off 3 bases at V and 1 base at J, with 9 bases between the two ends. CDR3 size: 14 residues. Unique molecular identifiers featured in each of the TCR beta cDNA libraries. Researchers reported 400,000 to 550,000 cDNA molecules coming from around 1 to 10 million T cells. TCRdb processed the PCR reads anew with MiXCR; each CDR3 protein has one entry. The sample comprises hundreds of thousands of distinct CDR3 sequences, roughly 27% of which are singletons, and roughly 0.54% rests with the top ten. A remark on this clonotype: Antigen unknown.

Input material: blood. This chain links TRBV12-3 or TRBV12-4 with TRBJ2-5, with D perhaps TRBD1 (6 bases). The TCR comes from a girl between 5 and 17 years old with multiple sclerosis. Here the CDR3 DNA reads TGTGCCAGCAGTTTTTTGGGGGCCCAAGAGACCCAGTACTTC. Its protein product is CASSFLGAQETQYF.